This paragraph covers one TCR beta chain sequence. Its antigen remains unidentified. The V gene lost 5 bases and the J gene lost 1 base, with 19 bases spanning the gap. CDR1 is SGHTA, CDR2 FQGNSA, per germline. The CDR3 loop spans 17 amino acids. This sample was taken from a study of OX40 agonist ivuxolimab in advanced cancers. About the research overall: Among those enrolled, mean age was 60 years (range roughly 23 to 85) and 70% to 85% were male. Findings and caveats of the study: Relative to CD4+ cells, CD8+ T cells on average had more expanded clones. Expanded peripheral T-cell antigen specificity went undetermined. In a subset of nonresponders, normalized T-cell clonal expansion was also low.

Generated by immunoSEQ multiplex PCR, the TCRdb table keeps only in-frame clones and is missing some. The data hold 35,000 to 45,000 clones, with about four fifths observed a single time. The receptor's source is an adult with an advanced solid tumor such as melanoma, head and neck, liver or kidney cancer. The chain couples TRBV7-2 to TRBJ2-3, with D tentatively TRBD1 or TRBD2 (6 bases each). Sequences were derived from CD4+ or CD8+ T cells sorted from blood, sampled in a trial of the OX40 agonist ivuxolimab. CDR3 DNA: TGTGCCAGCAGCCGCAGAGATAGGGGGGACGGCACAGATACGCAGTATTTT. This codes for CASSRRDRGDGTDTQYF.